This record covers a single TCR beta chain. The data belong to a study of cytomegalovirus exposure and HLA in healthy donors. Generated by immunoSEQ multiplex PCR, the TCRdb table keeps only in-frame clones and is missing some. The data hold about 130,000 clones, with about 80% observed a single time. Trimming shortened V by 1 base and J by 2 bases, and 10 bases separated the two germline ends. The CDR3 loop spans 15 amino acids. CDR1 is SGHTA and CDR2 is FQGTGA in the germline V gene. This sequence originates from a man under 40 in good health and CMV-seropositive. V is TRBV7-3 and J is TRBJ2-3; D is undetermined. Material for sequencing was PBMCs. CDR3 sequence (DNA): TGTGCCAGCAGCTTAAGTGGCAGGTCCACAGATACGCAGTATTTT. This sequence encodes CASSLSGRSTDTQYF.